The rows below give T cell receptor beta chains drawn from one sample of a study of T cells in narcolepsy. Sequencing used immunoSEQ multiplex PCR; TCRdb keeps in-frame clones, though not all of them. The sample has tens of thousands of clones, 80% to 90% seen once. The sequencing sample was made of CD45RA- memory CD4+ T cells from PBMCs. These receptors were obtained from a human donor with narcolepsy. CDR3s include the opening cysteine and the closing phenylalanine or tryptophan. D genes are given only for firm matches. Clone size is shown for a subset of rows, as once, few, many or a class of expanded clone.

>TRBV6-5|TRBD2|.|TRBJ2-5
TGTGCCAGCAGGGGCGGGGGGTCCGCAGAGACCCAGTACTTC
CASRGGGSAETQYF
>TRBV30|.|.|TRBJ2-6
TGTGCCTGGAGTCCAAGACGTCGGGTCACTGGGGCCAACGTCCTGACTTTC
CAWSPRRRVTGANVLTF
>TRBV7-2|TRBD1|.|TRBJ1-6
TGTGCCAGCAGCCGCAGGACAGGGGATAATTCACCCCTCCACTTT
CASSRRTGDNSPLHF
>TRBV11-2|TRBD1|.|TRBJ2-3
TGTGCCAGCAGTCGGACAGGCGTGAGGGATTTT
CASSRTGVRDF
>TRBV5-8|.|.|TRBJ1-1
TGTGCCAGCAGCGGGCGGGGGGGCACTGAAGCTTTCTTT
CASSGRGGTEAFF
>TRBV2|TRBD1|.|TRBJ1-5
TGTGCCAGCAGAAGTGACAGGGCTCAGCCCCAGCATTTT
CASRSDRAQPQHF
>TRBV6-5|.|.|TRBJ2-3
TGTGCCAGCAGTTACCGGATCACAGATACGCAGTATTTT
CASSYRITDTQYF
>TRBV2|TRBD2|.|TRBJ2-3
TGTGCCAGCACCGGAGCGGGGGGCACAGATACGCAGTATTTT
CASTGAGGTDTQYF
>TRBV5-4|TRBD2|.|TRBJ2-1
TGTGCCAGCAGCCCCGGACTAGCGGCATACAATGAGCAGTTCTTC
CASSPGLAAYNEQFF
>TRBV6-1|.|.|TRBJ1-5
TGTGCCAGCAGTCCTGGTCCTCATCAGCCCCAGCATTTT
CASSPGPHQPQHF
>TRBV29-1|.|.|TRBJ1-1
TGCAGCGTCTGGAGGTTGGACAGCCAGAACACTGAAGCTTTCTTT
CSVWRLDSQNTEAFF
>TRBV5-4|.|.|TRBJ2-7
TGTGCCAGCAGCTGGAGGGCGGGTAAGTCCTCCTACGAGCAGTACTTC
CASSWRAGKSSYEQYF
>TRBV5-1|.|once|TRBJ1-1
TGCGCCAGCAGCTCCGGGACATTGAACACTGAAGCTTTCTTT
CASSSGTLNTEAFF
>TRBV21-1|.|.|TRBJ1-6
TGTGCCAGCAGCAAACCGGGACAGGATAATTCACCCCTCCACTTT
CASSKPGQDNSPLHF
>TRBV30|TRBD1|.|TRBJ2-2
TGTGCCTGGAGTGTACTGCCAGGGGGCTCCACCGGGGAGCTGTTTTTT
CAWSVLPGGSTGELFF
>TRBV28|.|.|TRBJ1-1
TGTGCCAGCTTGAGGGGAGAGACTGAAGCTTTCTTT
CASLRGETEAFF
>TRBV29-1|.|few|TRBJ2-7
TGCAGCGCCCGGGACCCATTTGCTGGCGAGCAGTACTTC
CSARDPFAGEQYF
>TRBV25-1|TRBD2|.|TRBJ2-5
TGTGCCAGCAGTGATTTAATGGGCGGGGGGAGCCAAGAGACCCAGTACTTC
CASSDLMGGGSQETQYF
>TRBV18|TRBD2|.|TRBJ2-1
TGTGCCAGCTCACCAGTCGCTAGCGGGAGAGAGGTGGGTGAGCAGTTCTTC
CASSPVASGREVGEQFF
>TRBV28|TRBD1|.|TRBJ1-2
TGTGCCAGCAGTTTGACAGGGAGAGGCTACACCTTC
CASSLTGRGYTF
>TRBV5-1|TRBD1|.|TRBJ1-6
TGCGCCAGCAGACAGCCGGGACAGGTTAATTCACCCCTCCACTTT
CASRQPGQVNSPLHF
>TRBV10-2|.|.|TRBJ2-1
TGCGCCAGCAGAAAAGGGGCGGGGCTAGGTTTTGAGCAGTTCTTC
CASRKGAGLGFEQFF
>TRBV11-1|.|.|TRBJ1-1
TGTGCCAGCAGCTTATCTCCTTCACCCGGCACTGAAGCTTTCTTT
CASSLSPSPGTEAFF
>TRBV30|TRBD2|.|TRBJ2-3
TGTGCCAGGGGCGGGAGTAGGTCAGATACGCAGTATTTT
CARGGSRSDTQYF